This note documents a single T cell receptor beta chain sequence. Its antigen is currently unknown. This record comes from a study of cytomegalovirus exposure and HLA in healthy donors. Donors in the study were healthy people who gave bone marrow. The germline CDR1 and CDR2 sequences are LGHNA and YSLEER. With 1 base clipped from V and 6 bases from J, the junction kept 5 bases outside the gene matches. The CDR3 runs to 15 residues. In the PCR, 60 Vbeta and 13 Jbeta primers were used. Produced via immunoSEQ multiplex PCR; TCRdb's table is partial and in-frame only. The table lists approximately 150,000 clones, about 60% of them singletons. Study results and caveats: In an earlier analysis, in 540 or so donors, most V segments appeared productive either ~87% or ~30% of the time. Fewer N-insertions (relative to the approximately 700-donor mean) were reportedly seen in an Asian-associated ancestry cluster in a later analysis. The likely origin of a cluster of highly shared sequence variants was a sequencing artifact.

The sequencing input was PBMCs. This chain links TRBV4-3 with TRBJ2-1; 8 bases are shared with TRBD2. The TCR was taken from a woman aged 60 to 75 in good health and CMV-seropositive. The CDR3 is CASSQVAGGLNEQFF. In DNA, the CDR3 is TGCGCCAGCAGCCAAGTGGCGGGAGGCCTCAATGAGCAGTTCTTC.